The next 3 T cell receptor beta chains were all read from a single sample in a study of memory B cells and T cells in multiple sclerosis. Only in-frame clones appear in the TCRdb table, and some are missing; sequencing was by immunoSEQ multiplex PCR. The sample consists of around 50,000 clones, more than 65% of them appearing once. Separate sequencing covered autoproliferating (CFSE-dim) and non-proliferating (CFSE-high) T cells from stimulus-free culture. Pooled replicate wells came from around 50 million CFSE-labeled PBMCs cultured approximately seven days without stimulus. Their antigens are not known. Sequences were obtained from PBMCs from blood kept in culture. The receptors were sampled from a human donor with multiple sclerosis.

The chain couples TRBV6-1 to TRBJ2-3, with D possibly matching TRBD2 (6 bases). Per the germline V gene, CDR1 is MNHNS and CDR2 is SASEGT. V lost 6 bases to trimming and J lost 3 bases, with 10 bases between them. CDR3 length: 13 amino acids. CDR3 in amino acids: CASRWGRTDTQYF. Written as DNA, the CDR3 is TGTGCCAGCAGATGGGGGAGGACAGATACGCAGTATTTT.

V and J are TRBV5-6 and TRBJ2-5, with D possibly being TRBD1 or TRBD2 (5 bases each). Germline V gene sequence: CDR1 SGHDT, CDR2 YYEEEE. This CDR3 spans 13 amino acids. Trimming pared 0 bases from V and 5 bases from J, leaving 8 bases between. This chain's CDR3 is CASSLAGTETQYF. CDR3 in DNA: TGTGCCAGCAGCTTGGCGGGGACGGAGACCCAGTACTTC.

CDR3 sequence reads: CASSLSGETQYF. CDR3 DNA sequence: TGTGCCAGCAGCTTATCTGGGGAGACCCAGTACTTC. The chain recombines TRBV11-3 with TRBJ2-5, with D unresolved. The CDR3 sequence is 12 residues long. The V gene lost 2 bases and the J gene lost 5 bases, with 6 bases spanning the gap. Germline V gives CDR1 SGHNT, CDR2 YENEEA.